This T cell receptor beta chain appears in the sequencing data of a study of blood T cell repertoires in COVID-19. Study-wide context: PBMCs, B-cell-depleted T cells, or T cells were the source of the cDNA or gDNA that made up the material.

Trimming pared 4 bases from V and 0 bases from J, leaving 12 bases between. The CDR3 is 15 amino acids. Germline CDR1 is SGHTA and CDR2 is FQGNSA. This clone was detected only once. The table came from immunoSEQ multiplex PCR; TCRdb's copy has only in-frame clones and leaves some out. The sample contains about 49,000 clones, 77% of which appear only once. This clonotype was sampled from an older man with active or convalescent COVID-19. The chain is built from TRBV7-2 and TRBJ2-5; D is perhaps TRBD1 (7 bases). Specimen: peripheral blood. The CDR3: CASSSQGGYQETQYF. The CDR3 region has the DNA TGTGCCAGCAGCTCCCAGGGGGGATACCAAGAGACCCAGTACTTC.